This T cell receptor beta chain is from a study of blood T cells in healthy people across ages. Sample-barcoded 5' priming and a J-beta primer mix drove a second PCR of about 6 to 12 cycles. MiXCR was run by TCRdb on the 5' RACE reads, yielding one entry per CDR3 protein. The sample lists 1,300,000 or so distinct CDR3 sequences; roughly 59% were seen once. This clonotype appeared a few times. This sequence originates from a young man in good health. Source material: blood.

The CDR3 here is CSPGPYSTGTEAFF. CDR3 bases: TGCAGCCCCGGACCATACTCAACCGGCACTGAAGCTTTCTTT. The chain links TRBV29-1 to TRBJ1-1; no clear D gene. CDR3 length: 14 residues. Germline V gene sequence: CDR1 SQVTM, CDR2 ANQGSEA. V lost 8 bases, J lost 4 bases, and 20 bases lay in between.